This entry describes one T cell receptor (beta chain). This entry is derived from a study of blood T cell repertoires in COVID-19. Across the whole study: There were acute and convalescent COVID-19 samples, and they came from the United States, Italy and Spain. Nucleic acid was either cDNA or gDNA, and it came from T cells, B-cell-depleted T cells, or PBMCs.

This CDR3 is built from 15 residues. V was clipped by 7 bases and J by 5 bases, with 20 bases between them. Germline-derived CDR1 and CDR2 are LNHDA and SQIVND (reference sequence). The table came from immunoSEQ multiplex PCR; TCRdb's copy has only in-frame clones and leaves some out. The sample yields 30,000 to 40,000 clones, more than 80% seen once. The sequencing input was peripheral blood. The rearrangement joins TRBV19 to TRBJ1-1; weak D call: TRBD1 (6 bases). The receptor comes from a woman aged 70-85 years with acute or convalescent COVID-19. CDR3: CASKQDSLGDTEAFF. The CDR3 coding sequence is TGTGCCAGTAAACAGGACAGCCTCGGGGATACTGAAGCTTTCTTT.